These 20 T cell receptor beta chains were sequenced from one sample in a study of blood T cell repertoires in COVID-19. Assay used: immunoSEQ multiplex PCR; TCRdb lists only in-frame clones, some missing. Of 250,000 to 400,000 clones listed, 80% to 90% are singletons. The specimen sequenced was PBMCs or T cells enriched from blood (not recorded which). These TCRs come from a woman aged 30 to 39 who had recovered from COVID-19.

This rearrangement joins TRBV5-4 to TRBJ1-4; weak D call: TRBD1 (5 bases). Between the trimmed V and J ends, which lost 4 bases and 6 bases, there was a span of 16 bases. Germline V gives CDR1 SGHNT, CDR2 YYREEE (reference sequence). The CDR3 contains 15 residues. This chain's CDR3 is CASSPGGGTDEKLFF. The CDR3 DNA follows: TGTGCCAGCAGCCCCGGAGGAGGGACTGATGAAAAACTGTTTTTT.

The genes are TRBV18 and TRBJ2-7, with D possibly TRBD1 on 6 matching bases. V was shortened by 3 bases and J by 5 bases, with 17 bases between the two germline ends. The CDR3 is 15 residues long. Germline CDR1 KGHSH, CDR2 LQKENI. The CDR3 DNA follows: TGTGCCAGCTCACCGAATACAGGGCGGACAGACGAGCAGTACTTC. Its protein is CASSPNTGRTDEQYF. Using reference TRBV18 and TRBJ2-7 for the parts outside the CDR3, the full variable domain is NAGVMQNPRHLVRRRGQEARLRCSPMKGHSHVYWYRQLPEEGLKFMVYLQKENIIDESGMPKERFSAEFPKEGPSILRIQQVVRGDSAAYFCASSPNTGRTDEQYFGPGTRLTVT.

This clone was picked up one time. V gene TRBV2 combines with J gene TRBJ2-2; TRBD2 is a possible D gene (6 bases). Germline V gives CDR1 SNHLY, CDR2 FYNNEI. The CDR3 covers 15 residues. The V and J ends lost 6 bases and 2 bases respectively, with 13 bases between them. CDR3 coding DNA: TGTGCCAGCAGCGTTCGGGACTTAAACACCGGGGAGCTGTTTTTT. It specifies CASSVRDLNTGELFF. Full variable domain (remainder filled in from reference TRBV2 and TRBJ2-2): EPEVTQTPSHQVTQMGQEVILRCVPISNHLYFYWYRQILGQKVEFLVSFYNNEISEKSEIFDDQFSVERPDGSNFTLKIRSTKLEDSAMYFCASSVRDLNTGELFFGEGSRLTVL.

This chain connects TRBV21-1 to TRBJ2-7; TRBD1, the table's D call, was not compared with the DNA. TRBV21-1 corresponds to a pseudogene. This CDR3 has 20 residues. CDR3 sequence (DNA): TGTGCCAGCAGCAAAGCGCGTCGGGACAGGGGGTGCCCCAGCTCCTACGAGCAGTACTTC. It codes for CASSKARRDRGCPSSYEQYF.

This clone was seen more than once but under ten times. The chain is built from TRBV19 and TRBJ1-3; TRBD1 agrees at 9 bases. V gave up 9 bases and J gave up 0 bases; unmatched junction bases: 3. Germline CDR1 is LNHDA and CDR2 is SQIVND (reference sequence). This CDR3 is built from 14 residues. The CDR3 sequence: CASWDRDSGNTIYF. The CDR3 DNA follows: TGTGCCAGCTGGGACAGGGACTCTGGAAACACCATATATTTT.

This chain uses TRBV6-1 with TRBJ2-1; D may be TRBD2 (6 bases). Trimming removed 0 bases at V and 11 bases at J, with 14 bases between. CDR1 is MNHNS and CDR2 is SASEGT in the germline V gene. The CDR3 consists of 14 residues. DNA for the CDR3: TGTGCCAGCAGTGAAGCTTCACGACTAGACCAGCAGTTCTTC. Translation: CASSEASRLDQQFF.

The chain combines TRBV19 with TRBJ1-5, with D possibly being TRBD1 (6 bases). This CDR3 spans 16 amino acids. Per the germline V gene, CDR1 is LNHDA and CDR2 is SQIVND (reference sequence). The germline V and J ends were trimmed by 4 bases and 9 bases, with 22 bases remaining between them. CDR3 amino acids: CASSRAGVSRTWPQHF. The CDR3 bases are TGTGCCAGTAGTAGGGCAGGGGTGTCAAGGACGTGGCCCCAGCATTTT.

This clone has a handful of counts. The V gene is TRBV11-2, the J gene TRBJ2-1; TRBD1 aligns across 8 bases. The germline V gene has CDR1 SGHAT and CDR2 FQNNGV. V gave up 5 bases and J gave up 12 bases; unmatched junction bases: 6. The CDR3 length is 12 residues. CDR3 bases: TGTGCCAGCAGCCATGACAGGGGAGGGCAGTTCTTC. As protein: CASSHDRGGQFF.

The chain joins TRBV4-1 to TRBJ1-2; TRBD1 is a possible D gene (5 bases). The CDR3 sequence is 14 residues long. CDR1 and CDR2 (germline): MGHRA, YSYEKL. The ends were cut back, 4 bases at V and 2 bases at J, with 11 bases in the middle. For the CDR3, the DNA is TGCGCCAGCAGCCTCTCCCAGGGAAACTATGGCTACACCTTC. As protein: CASSLSQGNYGYTF.

The chain links TRBV7-2 to TRBJ2-1; 10 bases are shared with TRBD2. Germline V gene data show CDR1 as SGHTA and CDR2 as FQGNSA. V dropped 1 base and J dropped 14; count of bases not matched to a gene: 14. CDR3 length: 16 amino acids. CDR3 protein: CASSLDFSLAGVKEFF. The DNA for the CDR3 is TGTGCCAGCAGCTTAGATTTCTCCCTAGCGGGGGTCAAGGAGTTCTTC.

This clone was counted a single time. The rearrangement joins TRBV15 to TRBJ1-1, with D possibly being TRBD1 (6 bases). Trimming took off 8 bases at V and 4 bases at J, with 20 bases between the two ends. Germline CDR1 reads LNHNV; CDR2 reads YYDKDF (reference sequence). The CDR3 has 15 residues. DNA of the CDR3: TGTGCCACCCAAGCCTACAGGGCTGGTGGCACTGAAGCTTTCTTT. Translation gives CATQAYRAGGTEAFF.

This clone was recorded once. The chain employs TRBV7-2 and TRBJ1-6, with 9 bases that match TRBD1. The germline gives CDR1 SGHTA, CDR2 FQGNSA. CDR3 length: 17 amino acids. Trimming at V came to 5 bases and at J to 10 bases, leaving 15 bases not matched to a gene. CDR3 sequence (DNA): TGTGCCAGCAGCAAACGGATGGGGGGACAGGGTACCTCACCCCTCCACTTT. Protein: CASSKRMGGQGTSPLHF.

This chain connects TRBV28 to TRBJ1-2; TRBD1 is a possible D gene (5 bases). Trimming left V 2 bases short and J 7 bases short, with 14 bases between. The germline V gene has CDR1 MDHEN and CDR2 SYDVKM. The CDR3 totals 14 residues. The CDR3 DNA follows: TGTGCCAGCAGTTTAGGGGCCGAAACGGGTGGCTACACCTTC. It encodes CASSLGAETGGYTF.

The J gene is TRBJ2-7, the V gene TRBV5-1; TRBD1 is a possible D gene (6 bases). V was shortened by 4 bases and J by 6 bases, with 17 bases between the two germline ends. This CDR3 is 14 amino acids long. Germline loops: CDR1 SGHRS, CDR2 YFSETQ. The CDR3 loop is CASSKDSGWVEQYF. CDR3 DNA sequence: TGCGCCAGCAGCAAGGACAGCGGCTGGGTCGAGCAGTACTTC.

This clone has just one count. The rearrangement links TRBV5-5 to TRBJ1-1; D gene ambiguous. The germline V gene has CDR1 SGHKS and CDR2 YYEKEE (reference sequence). V was cut by 0 bases and J by 0 bases, with 6 bases left in between. The CDR3 length is 14 residues. The CDR3 DNA reads TGTGCCAGCAGCTTGGCTCAGTTGAACACTGAAGCTTTCTTT. It yields the protein CASSLAQLNTEAFF.

The rearrangement joins TRBV5-1 to TRBJ2-7; the D gene is possibly TRBD1 (5 bases). The CDR3 is 15 amino acids. V shed 4 bases and J shed 0 bases, with 14 bases lying between them. Germline CDR1 is SGHRS and CDR2 is YFSETQ. The CDR3 DNA reads as TGCGCCAGCAGCCCCAGGGCGGCCTCCTCCTACGAGCAGTACTTC. Translated, it gives CASSPRAASSYEQYF.

V and J are TRBV15 and TRBJ1-2; 7 nucleotides line up with TRBD1. V shed 0 bases, J shed 9 bases, and the junction held 4 bases outside the gene matches. Germline-derived CDR1 and CDR2 are LNHNV and YYDKDF (reference sequence). This CDR3 is built from 13 residues. The CDR3 DNA reads TGTGCCACCAGCAGAGAGCGACAGGGAAGCTACACCTTC. Translating gives CATSRERQGSYTF.

V gene TRBV7-9 combines with J gene TRBJ1-2, with TRBD1 identical over 8 bases. This CDR3 has 16 residues. Germline V gene sequence: CDR1 SEHNR, CDR2 FQNEAQ (reference sequence). The J segment lost 4 bases and the V segment lost 5 bases, leaving 12 bases of the junction unmatched. CDR3 DNA: TGTGCCAGCAGCCACACCCTCAGGGGGCCTAGCTATGGCTACACCTTC. This sequence encodes CASSHTLRGPSYGYTF.

The chain employs TRBV4-3 and TRBJ1-5, with D uncertain. V lost 0 bases to trimming and J lost 1 base, with 13 bases between them. This CDR3 has 17 amino acids. Per germline, CDR1 LGHNA and CDR2 YSLEER. The CDR3 region has the DNA TGCGCCAGCAGCCAAGATCGGCTGAGCGGGAGCAATCAGCCCCAGCATTTT. Translated: CASSQDRLSGSNQPQHF.

This chain connects TRBV7-9 to TRBJ2-7; no clear D. Per germline, CDR1 SEHNR and CDR2 FQNEAQ (reference sequence). The germline V and J ends were trimmed by 4 bases and 0 bases, with 10 bases remaining between them. The CDR3 is 14 amino acids. The CDR3, as DNA: TGTGCCAGCAGCTCTGAGCCACTCTCCTACGAGCAGTACTTC. Translated: CASSSEPLSYEQYF.